This T cell receptor (beta chain) was captured by sequencing in a study of blood T cell repertoires in COVID-19. Study details: Samples of COVID-19 (acute and convalescent) were obtained from the United States, Italy and Spain. In each case, the material was cDNA or gDNA derived from T cells, B-cell-depleted T cells, or PBMCs.

Per the study methods: Scientists estimated how many nucleated cells there were by amplifying reference gene primers. Here immunoSEQ multiplex PCR was the method, and the copy in TCRdb shows in-frame clones only, minus some. For V, J and clone size, that table is used; D and trimming come from the DNA. The data show tens of thousands of clones, with approximately 90% seen just once and 3.1% held by the top ten. Germline CDR1 is LNHDA and CDR2 is SQIVND (reference sequence). V shed 5 bases and J 1 base; nucleotides not matched to a gene: 9. The length of the CDR3 is 17 residues. The rearrangement uses TRBV19 and TRBJ1-5, with 9 bases fitting TRBD1. The origin of this receptor is a man aged 45-65 years with acute or convalescent COVID-19. The material sequenced was peripheral blood. The CDR3 DNA reads as TGTGCCAGTAGTGGAAAGGGACAGGGATTGAGCAATCAGCCCCAGCATTTT. Amino acids: CASSGKGQGLSNQPQHF.